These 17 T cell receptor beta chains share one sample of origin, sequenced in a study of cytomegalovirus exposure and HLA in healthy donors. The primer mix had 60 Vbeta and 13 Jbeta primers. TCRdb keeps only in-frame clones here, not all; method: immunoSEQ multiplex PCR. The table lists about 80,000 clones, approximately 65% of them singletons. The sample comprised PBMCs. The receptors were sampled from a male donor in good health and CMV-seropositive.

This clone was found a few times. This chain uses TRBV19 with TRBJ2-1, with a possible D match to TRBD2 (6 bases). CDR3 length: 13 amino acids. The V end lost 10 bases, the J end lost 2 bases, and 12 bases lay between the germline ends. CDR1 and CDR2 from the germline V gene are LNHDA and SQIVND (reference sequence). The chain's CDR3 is CATRESAYNEQFF. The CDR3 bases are TGTGCCACCCGGGAGAGTGCCTACAATGAGCAGTTCTTC.

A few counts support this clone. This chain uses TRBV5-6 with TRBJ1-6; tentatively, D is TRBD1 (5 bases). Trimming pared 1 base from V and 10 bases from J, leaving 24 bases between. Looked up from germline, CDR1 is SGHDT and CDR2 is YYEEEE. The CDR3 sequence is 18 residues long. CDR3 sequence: CASSLPRLQGRGGSPLHF. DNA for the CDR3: TGTGCCAGCAGCTTGCCCAGGTTGCAGGGCCGAGGAGGGTCACCCCTCCACTTT.

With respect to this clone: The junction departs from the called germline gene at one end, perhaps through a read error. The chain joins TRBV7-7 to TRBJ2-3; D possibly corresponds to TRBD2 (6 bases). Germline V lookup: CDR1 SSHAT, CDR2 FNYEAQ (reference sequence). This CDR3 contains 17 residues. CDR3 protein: CASSLAPGDSSTDTQYF. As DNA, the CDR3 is TGTGCTAGCAGCTTAGCACCGGGAGACAGTAGCACAGATACGCAGTATTTT.

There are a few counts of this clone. The CDR3 region has the DNA TGTGCCAGCAGCGTAGGAGGCGGTATAAATGAAAAACTGTTTTTT. This encodes CASSVGGGINEKLFF. The chain uses TRBV9 and TRBJ1-4; D gene uncertain. This CDR3 is 15 amino acids long. V was clipped by 0 bases and J by 5 bases, with 11 bases between them. In germline, CDR1 is SGDLS, CDR2 YYNGEE.

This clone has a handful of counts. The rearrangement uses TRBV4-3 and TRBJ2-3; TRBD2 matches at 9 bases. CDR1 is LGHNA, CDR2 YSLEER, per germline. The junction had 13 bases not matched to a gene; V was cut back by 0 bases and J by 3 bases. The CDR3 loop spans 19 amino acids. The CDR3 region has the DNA TGCGCCAGCAGCCAAGATCGGGGACTAGCTGTGAGGGGGACAGATACGCAGTATTTT. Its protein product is CASSQDRGLAVRGTDTQYF.

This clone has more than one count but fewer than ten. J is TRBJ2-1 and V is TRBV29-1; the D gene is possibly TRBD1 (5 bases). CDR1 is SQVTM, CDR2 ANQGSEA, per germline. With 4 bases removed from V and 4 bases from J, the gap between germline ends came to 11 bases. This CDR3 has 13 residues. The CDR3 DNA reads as TGCAGCGTTGTAGGGGCAGTTTACAATGAGCAGTTCTTC. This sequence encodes CSVVGAVYNEQFF.

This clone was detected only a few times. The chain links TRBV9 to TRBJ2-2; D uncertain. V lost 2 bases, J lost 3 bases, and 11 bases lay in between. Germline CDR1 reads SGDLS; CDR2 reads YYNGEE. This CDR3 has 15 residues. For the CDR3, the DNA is TGTGCCAGCAGCGTCTACGCGGAAGACACCGGGGAGCTGTTTTTT. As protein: CASSVYAEDTGELFF.

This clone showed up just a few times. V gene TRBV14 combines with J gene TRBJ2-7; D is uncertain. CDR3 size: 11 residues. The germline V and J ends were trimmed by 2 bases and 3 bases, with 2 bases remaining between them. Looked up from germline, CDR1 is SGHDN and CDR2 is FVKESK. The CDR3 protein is CASSQLYEQYF. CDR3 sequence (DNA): TGTGCCAGCAGCCAACTCTACGAGCAGTACTTC.

DNA for the CDR3: TGTGCCAGCAGTTTGGGGACAGACACTGAAGCTTTCTTT. Its protein product is CASSLGTDTEAFF. V is TRBV28 and J is TRBJ1-1; 7 positions match TRBD1. V gave up 3 bases and J gave up 3 bases; unmatched junction bases: 1. CDR1 and CDR2 (germline): MDHEN, SYDVKM. CDR3 length: 13 amino acids.

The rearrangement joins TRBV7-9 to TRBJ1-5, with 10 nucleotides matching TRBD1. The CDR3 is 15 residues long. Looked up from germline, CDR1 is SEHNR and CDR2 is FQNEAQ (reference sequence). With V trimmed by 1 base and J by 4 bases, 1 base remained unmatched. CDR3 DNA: TGTGCCAGCAGCTTAGGACAGGGGGCGAATCAGCCCCAGCATTTT. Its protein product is CASSLGQGANQPQHF.

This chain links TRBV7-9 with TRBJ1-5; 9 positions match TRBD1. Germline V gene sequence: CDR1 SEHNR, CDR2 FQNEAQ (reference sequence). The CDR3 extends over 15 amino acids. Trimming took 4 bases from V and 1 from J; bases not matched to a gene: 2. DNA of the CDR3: TGTGCCAGCAGCTCCGGGACAGGGAGCAATCAGCCCCAGCATTTT. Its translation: CASSSGTGSNQPQHF.

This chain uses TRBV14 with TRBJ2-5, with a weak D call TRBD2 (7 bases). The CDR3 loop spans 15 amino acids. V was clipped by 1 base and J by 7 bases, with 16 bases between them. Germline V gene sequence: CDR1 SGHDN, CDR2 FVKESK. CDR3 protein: CASSQVQRGAGTQYF. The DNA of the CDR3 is TGTGCCAGCAGCCAAGTCCAACGGGGGGCAGGGACCCAGTACTTC.

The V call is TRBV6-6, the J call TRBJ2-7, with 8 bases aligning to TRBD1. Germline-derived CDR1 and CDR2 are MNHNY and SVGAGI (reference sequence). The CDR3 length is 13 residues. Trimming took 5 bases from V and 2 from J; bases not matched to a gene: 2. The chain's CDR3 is CASSTGGTYEQYF. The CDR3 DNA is TGTGCCAGCAGTACAGGGGGTACCTACGAGCAGTACTTC.

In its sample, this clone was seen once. The CDR3 nucleotides are TGTGCCAGCAGCCCCGGGACAGGAACCTATGGCTACACCTTC. This sequence encodes CASSPGTGTYGYTF. The V call is TRBV5-4, the J call TRBJ1-2, with 8 bases matching TRBD1. The CDR3 is made up of 14 amino acids. V lost 4 bases, J lost 4 bases, and 6 bases stayed unmatched. CDR1 and CDR2 (germline): SGHNT, YYREEE (reference sequence).

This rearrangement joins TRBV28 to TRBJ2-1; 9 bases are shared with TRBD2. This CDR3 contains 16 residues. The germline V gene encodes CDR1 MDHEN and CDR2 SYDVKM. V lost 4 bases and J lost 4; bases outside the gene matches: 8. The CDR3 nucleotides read TGTGCCAGCAGTTCCTCCCCAGCGGGAGGATACAATGAGCAGTTCTTC. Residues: CASSSSPAGGYNEQFF.

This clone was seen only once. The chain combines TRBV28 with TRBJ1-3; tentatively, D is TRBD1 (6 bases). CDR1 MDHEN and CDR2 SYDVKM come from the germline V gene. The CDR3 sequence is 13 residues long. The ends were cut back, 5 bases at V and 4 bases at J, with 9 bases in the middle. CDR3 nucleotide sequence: TGTGCCAGCAGTAAAGGGACAGGAAACACCATATATTTT. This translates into CASSKGTGNTIYF.

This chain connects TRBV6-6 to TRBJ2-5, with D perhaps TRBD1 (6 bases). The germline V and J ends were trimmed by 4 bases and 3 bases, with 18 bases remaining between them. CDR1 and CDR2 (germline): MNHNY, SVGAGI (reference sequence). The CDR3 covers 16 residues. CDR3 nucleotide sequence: TGTGCCAGCAGTTCAAAGGGGGTCGAATCGAAAGAGACCCAGTACTTC. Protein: CASSSKGVESKETQYF.